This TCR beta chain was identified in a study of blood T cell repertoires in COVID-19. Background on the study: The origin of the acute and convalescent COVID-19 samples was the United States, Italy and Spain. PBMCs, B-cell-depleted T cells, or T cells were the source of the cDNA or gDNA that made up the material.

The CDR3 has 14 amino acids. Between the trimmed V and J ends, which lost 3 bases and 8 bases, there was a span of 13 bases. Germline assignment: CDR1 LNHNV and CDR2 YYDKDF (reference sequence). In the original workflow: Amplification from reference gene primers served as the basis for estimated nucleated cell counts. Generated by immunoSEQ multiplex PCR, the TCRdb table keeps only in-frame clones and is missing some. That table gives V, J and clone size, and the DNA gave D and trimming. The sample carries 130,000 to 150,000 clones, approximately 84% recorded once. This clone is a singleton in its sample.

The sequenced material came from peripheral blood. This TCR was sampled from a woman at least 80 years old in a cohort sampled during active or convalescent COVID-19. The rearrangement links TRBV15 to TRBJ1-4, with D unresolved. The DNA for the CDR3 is TGTGCCACCAGCAGCCCACGTGCGCTGGAAAAACTGTTTTTT. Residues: CATSSPRALEKLFF.